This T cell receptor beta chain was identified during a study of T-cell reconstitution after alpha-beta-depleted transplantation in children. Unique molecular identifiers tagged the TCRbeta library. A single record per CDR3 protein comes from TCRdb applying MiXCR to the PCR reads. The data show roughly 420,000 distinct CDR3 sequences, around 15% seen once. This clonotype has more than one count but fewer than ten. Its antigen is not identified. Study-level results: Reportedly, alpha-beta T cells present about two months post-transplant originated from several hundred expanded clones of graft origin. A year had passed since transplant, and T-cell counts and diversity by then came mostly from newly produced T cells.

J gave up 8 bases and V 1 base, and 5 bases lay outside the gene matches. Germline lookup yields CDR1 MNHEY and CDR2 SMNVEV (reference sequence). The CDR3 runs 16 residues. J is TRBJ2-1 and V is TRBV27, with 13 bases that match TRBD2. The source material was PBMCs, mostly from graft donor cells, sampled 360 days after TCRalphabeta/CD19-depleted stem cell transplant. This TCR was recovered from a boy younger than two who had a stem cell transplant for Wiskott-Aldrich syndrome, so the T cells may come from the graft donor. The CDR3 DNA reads TGTGCCAGCAGTTTATTTAGACTAGCGGGGGGCTATGAGCAGTTCTTC. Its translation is CASSLFRLAGGYEQFF.